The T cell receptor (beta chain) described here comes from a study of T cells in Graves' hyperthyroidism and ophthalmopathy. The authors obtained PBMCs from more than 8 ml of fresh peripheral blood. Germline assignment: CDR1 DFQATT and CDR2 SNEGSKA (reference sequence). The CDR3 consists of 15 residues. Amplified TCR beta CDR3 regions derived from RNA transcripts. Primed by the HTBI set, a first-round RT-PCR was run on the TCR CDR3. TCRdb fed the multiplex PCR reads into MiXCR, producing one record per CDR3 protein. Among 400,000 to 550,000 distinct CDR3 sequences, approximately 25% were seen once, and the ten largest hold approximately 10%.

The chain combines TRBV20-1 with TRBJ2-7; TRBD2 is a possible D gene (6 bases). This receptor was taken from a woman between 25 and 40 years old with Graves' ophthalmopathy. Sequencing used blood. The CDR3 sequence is CRALDGAGPSYEQYF. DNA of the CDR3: TGCAGGGCACTCGATGGGGCGGGGCCCTCCTACGAGCAGTACTTC.